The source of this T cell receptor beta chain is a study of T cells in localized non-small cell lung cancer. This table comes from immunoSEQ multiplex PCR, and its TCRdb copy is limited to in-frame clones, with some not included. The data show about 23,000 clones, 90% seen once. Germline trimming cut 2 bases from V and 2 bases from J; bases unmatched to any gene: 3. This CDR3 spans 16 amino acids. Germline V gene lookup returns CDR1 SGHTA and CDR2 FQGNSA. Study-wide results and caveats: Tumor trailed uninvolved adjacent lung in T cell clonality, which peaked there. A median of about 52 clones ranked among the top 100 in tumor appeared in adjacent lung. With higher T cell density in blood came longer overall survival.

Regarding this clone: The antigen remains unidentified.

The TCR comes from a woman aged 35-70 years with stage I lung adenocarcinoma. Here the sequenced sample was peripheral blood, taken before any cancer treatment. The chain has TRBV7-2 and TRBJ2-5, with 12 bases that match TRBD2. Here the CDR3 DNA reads TGTGCCAGCAGCTTAACTAGCGGGAGGTATCAAGAGACCCAGTACTTC. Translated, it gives CASSLTSGRYQETQYF. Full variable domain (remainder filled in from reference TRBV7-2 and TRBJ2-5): GAGVSQSPSNKVTEKGKDVELRCDPISGHTALYWYRQSLGQGLEFLIYFQGNSAPDKSGLPSDRFSAERTGGSVSTLTIQRTQQEDSAVYLCASSLTSGRYQETQYFGPGTRLLVL.